This T cell receptor beta chain appears in the sequencing data of a study of blood T cell repertoires in COVID-19. Study overall: From the United States, Italy and Spain came samples of acute and convalescent COVID-19. In each case, the material was cDNA or gDNA derived from T cells, B-cell-depleted T cells, or PBMCs.

Per the original methods: Counts of nucleated cells, estimated from reference gene primer amplification, were obtained. TCRdb's copy holds only in-frame clones and misses some; the assay was immunoSEQ multiplex PCR. V and J calls and clone size are those listed in that table; D and trimming were worked out from the DNA. The sample shows over 60,000 clones, 65% to 90% of them seen only once. The germline V gene encodes CDR1 SGDLS and CDR2 YYNGEE. Trimming stripped 2 bases from V and 7 bases from J, with 15 bases between. There are 14 residues in the CDR3. The chain combines TRBV9 with TRBJ2-5; TRBD2 might be the D (5 bases). This receptor was obtained from a middle-aged man with acute or convalescent COVID-19. The sequenced sample was peripheral blood. The CDR3 loop reads CASSVGLTEGTQYF. In nucleotides, the CDR3 is TGTGCCAGCAGCGTCGGACTGACCGAGGGGACCCAGTACTTC.